This TCR beta chain came from a study of cytomegalovirus exposure and HLA in healthy donors. Looking at the study overall: It was reported in a later analysis that the same platform had been used for the 120 or so validation repertoires as for the approximately 670 first-cohort repertoires.

Only a few counts were recorded for this clone. The target antigen is unknown. Only in-frame clones appear in the TCRdb table, and some are missing; sequencing was by immunoSEQ multiplex PCR. The sample shows approximately 170,000 clones, approximately 81% of them seen only once. Overall study findings and caveats: One later analysis, an examination of the 120 or so validation repertoires, found that first-cohort TCR clusters tended to co-occur in them. Some public TCRs appeared in many individuals, while most sequences were rare. Cytomegalovirus-associated status was assigned to 150 or so TCR beta chains.

In germline, CDR1 is SGHNT, CDR2 YYREEE (reference sequence). V was cut by 4 bases and J by 4 bases, with 9 bases left in between. The CDR3 has 13 residues. The chain is built from TRBV5-4 and TRBJ1-3, with D possibly TRBD1 on 5 matching bases. Sequenced material: PBMCs. The sequence was obtained from a man younger than 30 in good health and CMV-seropositive. CDR3 loop: CASSIKGGNTIYF. CDR3 bases: TGTGCCAGCAGCATCAAGGGGGGAAACACCATATATTTT.